A single sample is the source of the 24 T cell receptor beta chains below, sequenced in a study of monozygotic twins with inflammatory bowel disease. TCRdb derives one entry per CDR3 protein from the 5' RACE reads, leaving out DNA. The sample totals fewer than 550,000 distinct CDR3 sequences; its top ten clones hold around 2.3%. Sequencing was performed on blood. Receptors were obtained from a human donor with ulcerative colitis or Crohn's disease, or a healthy co-twin of an affected twin (not recorded which).

The rearrangement joins TRBV7-6 to TRBJ2-5. The CDR3 has 12 residues. The germline CDR1 and CDR2 sequences are SGHVS and FNYEAQ. CDR3 sequence reads: CASSLEARTQYF. The whole variable domain, remainder taken from reference TRBV7-6 and TRBJ2-5, is GAGVSQSPRYKVTKRGQDVALRCDPISGHVSLYWYRQALGQGPEFLTYFNYEAQQDKSGLPNDRFSAERPEGSISTLTIQRTEQRDSAMYRCASSLEARTQYFGPGTRLLVL.

The V call is TRBV28, the J call TRBJ1-5; TCRdb returns TRBD1, unconfirmable since there is no DNA. This CDR3 has 15 residues. Germline V gene sequence: CDR1 MDHEN, CDR2 SYDVKM. CDR3: CASRQLTGGSQPQHF.

V gene TRBV11-2 combines with J gene TRBJ2-3. The CDR3 consists of 13 residues. The germline V gene has CDR1 SGHAT and CDR2 FQNNGV. CDR3: CASGQKIADTQYF.

The genes are TRBV7-9 and TRBJ2-7; TCRdb designates TRBD1, a call that cannot be tested without DNA. Germline V gene data show CDR1 as SEHNR and CDR2 as FQNEAQ (reference sequence). CDR3 length equals 15 residues. CDR3 protein: CASSYSGTGRFEQYF.

The chain has TRBV5-1 and TRBJ2-2. This CDR3 comprises 15 residues. CDR1 is SGHRS, CDR2 YFSETQ, per germline. The CDR3 spells CASSLRGMNTGELFF.

The V gene is TRBV7-3, the J gene TRBJ2-2; TCRdb indicates TRBD2, and absent DNA this call remains unverified. CDR3 size: 13 residues. CDR1 is SGHTA, CDR2 FQGTGA, per germline. CDR3 region: CASRVGAAGELFF.

This chain connects TRBV10-3 to TRBJ2-2; TCRdb proposes TRBD2, but this gene call is untestable without DNA. This CDR3 comprises 14 residues. CDR1 ENHRY and CDR2 SYGVKD come from the germline V gene. The CDR3 loop reads CAITRQGGTGELFF.

The chain employs TRBV5-1 and TRBJ2-3; as DNA is missing, the TRBD2 call by TCRdb cannot be tested. Germline V gives CDR1 SGHRS, CDR2 YFSETQ. The CDR3 consists of 15 residues. The CDR3 sequence is CASSTESRSTDTQYF.

The genes are TRBV7-9 and TRBJ2-5; the TCRdb call, TRBD1, lacks DNA for checking. Looked up from germline, CDR1 is SEHNR and CDR2 is FQNEAQ (reference sequence). CDR3 length: 16 amino acids. CDR3 in amino acids: CASRKDRGRVRETQYF. The full variable domain, with the rest looked up from reference TRBV7-9 and TRBJ2-5, is DTGVSQNPRHKITKRGQNVTFRCDPISEHNRLYWYRQTLGQGPEFLTYFQNEAQLEKSRLLSDRFSAERPKGSFSTLEIQRTEQGDSAMYLCASRKDRGRVRETQYFGPGTRLLVL.

This chain links TRBV24-1 with TRBJ2-2. The CDR3 runs 16 residues. CDR1 is KGHDR, CDR2 SFDVKD, per germline. CDR3 protein: CATSDSVLGNTGELFF.

This rearrangement joins TRBV5-1 to TRBJ2-1; TCRdb proposes TRBD2, but this gene call is untestable without DNA. Germline V lookup: CDR1 SGHRS, CDR2 YFSETQ. The CDR3 covers 13 residues. This CDR3 reads CASSSGRASEQFF.

V usage is TRBV7-2 and J usage is TRBJ2-2; TCRdb proposes TRBD1, but this gene call is untestable without DNA. This CDR3 spans 16 amino acids. Germline loops: CDR1 SGHTA, CDR2 FQGNSA. The CDR3 loop reads CASSSTGTTNTGELFF.

This chain's CDR3 is CASSEVSRAPGRNIQYF. The chain has TRBV6-1 and TRBJ2-4; TCRdb selects TRBD1, and the lack of DNA leaves this call unchecked. Germline V CDR1 and CDR2: MNHNS, SASEGT. The CDR3 is 17 amino acids.

V is TRBV15 and J is TRBJ2-3; TCRdb calls TRBD2, which cannot be checked without DNA. Germline V gene data show CDR1 as LNHNV and CDR2 as YYDKDF (reference sequence). The CDR3 is made up of 19 amino acids. The CDR3 is CATSRDSWTGGGSRDTQYF.

The V call is TRBV7-9, the J call TRBJ1-2; absent DNA, TCRdb's TRBD1 call cannot be checked. Germline V gene lookup returns CDR1 SEHNR and CDR2 FQNEAQ (reference sequence). This CDR3 region has 13 residues. The CDR3 region is CASSSPDRGGYTF.

The chain links TRBV6-5 to TRBJ2-5; as DNA is missing, the TRBD1 call by TCRdb cannot be tested. There are 17 residues in the CDR3. Per germline, CDR1 MNHEY and CDR2 SVGAGI. The CDR3: CASSYLSLRGIGGTQYF.

The chain recombines TRBV20-1 with TRBJ1-2; TCRdb's D call of TRBD1 is untestable without DNA. The CDR3 contains 12 residues. Germline-derived CDR1 and CDR2 are DFQATT and SNEGSKA (reference sequence). The CDR3 sequence: CSAPGQGWGYTF.

This chain joins TRBV7-3 and TRBJ2-3; with no DNA, the TCRdb D assignment of TRBD2 cannot be verified. The CDR3 has 15 residues. In germline, CDR1 is SGHTA, CDR2 FQGTGA. The CDR3 region is CASSPSGGSTDTQYF. Full variable domain (rest looked up from reference TRBV7-3 and TRBJ2-3): GAGVSQTPSNKVTEKGKYVELRCDPISGHTALYWYRQSLGQGPEFLIYFQGTGAADDSGLPNDRFFAVRPEGSVSTLKIQRTERGDSAVYLCASSPSGGSTDTQYFGPGTRLTVL.

The chain couples TRBV27 to TRBJ2-3; TCRdb lists TRBD2, though no DNA is available to test this call. Germline assignment: CDR1 MNHEY and CDR2 SMNVEV (reference sequence). The length of the CDR3 is 16 residues. The CDR3 reads CASSPGTSGVTDTQYF.

This chain links TRBV18 with TRBJ1-4; without DNA, the TCRdb call of TRBD1 cannot be checked. Germline V gene lookup returns CDR1 KGHSH and CDR2 LQKENI. The CDR3 sequence is 19 residues long. The CDR3 sequence: CASSPLSGTGSVLNEKLFF.

The chain links TRBV12-3 or TRBV12-4 to TRBJ2-7. The CDR3 extends over 14 amino acids. The CDR3 loop is CASSAYDSAYEQYF.

J is TRBJ2-6 and V is TRBV5-1; TCRdb names TRBD1, which stays unverified in the absence of DNA. This CDR3 has 18 residues. CDR1 and CDR2 (germline): SGHRS, YFSETQ. CDR3 sequence reads: CASSGGHTLISGANVLTF.

The chain recombines TRBV20-1 with TRBJ2-1; there is no DNA to check the TCRdb D call of TRBD2. CDR3 size: 18 residues. Per germline, CDR1 DFQATT and CDR2 SNEGSKA (reference sequence). The CDR3 spells CSASVASGDLSSYNEQFF.

This chain links TRBV6-5 with TRBJ2-1; with no DNA, the TCRdb D assignment of TRBD1 cannot be verified. CDR1 MNHEY and CDR2 SVGAGI come from the germline V gene. CDR3 length equals 12 residues. CDR3 loop: CASRGGFGEQFF.